The sample holds many counts of the clone carrying this T cell receptor (beta chain). The J segment lost 5 bases and the V segment lost 0 bases, leaving 7 bases of the junction unmatched. This CDR3 is built from 15 residues. Germline V gene data show CDR1 as DFQATT and CDR2 as SNEGSKA (reference sequence). Researchers took RNA transcripts and amplified the TCR beta CDR3 regions from them. Carried out on the TCR CDR3, a first-round RT-PCR used the HTBI primer set. TCRdb independently ran MiXCR on the multiplex PCR reads; one entry per CDR3 protein. The sample gives 300,000 to 350,000 distinct CDR3 sequences, 15% to 20% of which show up once; around a sixth is in the top ten. This specimen comes from a study of T cells in Graves' hyperthyroidism and ophthalmopathy.

This chain links TRBV20-1 with TRBJ2-5; 9 nucleotides line up with TRBD1. Sequencing was performed on blood. The sequence was collected from a woman aged 40 to 50 with Graves' ophthalmopathy. The chain's CDR3 is CSARDLNRGLETQYF. The CDR3 DNA follows: TGCAGTGCTAGAGATTTGAACAGGGGGCTGGAGACCCAGTACTTC.